The 10 T cell receptor beta chains below were found in one sample sequenced in a study of blood T cell repertoires in COVID-19. Method: immunoSEQ multiplex PCR; TCRdb's copy keeps in-frame clones and lacks some. The repertoire holds 250,000 to 300,000 clones, just under 90% seen once, with roughly 1.8% in the top ten. Sequenced input: PBMCs or T cells enriched from blood (not recorded which). The receptors stem from a woman in her sixties or seventies who had recovered from COVID-19.

The chain links TRBV19 to TRBJ1-1; TRBD1 aligns across 7 bases. The junction had 7 bases not matched to a gene; V was cut back by 5 bases and J by 1 base. CDR1 is LNHDA, CDR2 SQIVND, per germline (reference sequence). The CDR3 runs 15 residues. The CDR3 DNA sequence: TGTGCCAGTAGTTTTACAGGGGCCGGGAACACTGAAGCTTTCTTT. This sequence encodes CASSFTGAGNTEAFF.

The chain carries TRBV9 and TRBJ2-7, with 9 bases lining up with TRBD1. Looked up from germline, CDR1 is SGDLS and CDR2 is YYNGEE. Trimming cost V 0 bases and J 4 bases; bases outside gene matches: 5. The CDR3 contains 15 residues. Here the CDR3 reads CASSVGGQGGYEQYF. CDR3 coding DNA: TGTGCCAGCAGCGTAGGGGGACAGGGAGGGTACGAGCAGTACTTC.

This clone was recorded once. The chain combines TRBV28 with TRBJ2-5; TRBD2 matches at 12 bases. Germline V CDR1 and CDR2: MDHEN, SYDVKM. Germline trimming cut 5 bases from V and 5 bases from J; bases unmatched to any gene: 9. The CDR3 consists of 16 residues. The CDR3 coding sequence is TGTGCCAGCAGTCCGGACGGACTAGCGGGGTACGAGACCCAGTACTTC. This sequence encodes CASSPDGLAGYETQYF.

The chain carries TRBV6-4 and TRBJ1-6; D not certain. Germline assignment: CDR1 MRHNA and CDR2 SNTAGT. The CDR3 consists of 14 residues. V gave up 4 bases and J gave up 5 bases, with 9 bases separating them. CDR3 in DNA: TGTGCCAGCAGTGCCGGTTTACATAATTCACCCCTCCACTTT. Protein: CASSAGLHNSPLHF.

The rearrangement links TRBV30 to TRBJ1-4; maybe TRBD1 (6 bases). In germline, CDR1 is GTSNPN, CDR2 SVGIG (reference sequence). V was pared by 2 bases and J by 1 base, with 11 bases between. CDR3 size: 15 residues. The CDR3 here is CAWSTRTVTNEKLFF. The CDR3 nucleotides are TGTGCCTGGAGTACGCGGACAGTAACTAATGAAAAACTGTTTTTT.

This clone was recorded once. This chain connects TRBV4-1 to TRBJ2-1; 12 nucleotides line up with TRBD2. CDR1 is MGHRA and CDR2 is YSYEKL in the germline V gene. V trimming: 4 bases; J trimming: 8 bases; junction bases outside the gene matches: 12. The CDR3 has 17 residues. The CDR3 DNA reads as TGCGCCAGCAGCCGGGATCCACTAGCGGGAGGCAGGGATGAGCAGTTCTTC. This sequence encodes CASSRDPLAGGRDEQFF.

The CDR3 bases are TGTGCCAGCCGTGAACAGGGAAACTCTGGAAACACCATATATTTT. This codes for CASREQGNSGNTIYF. V usage is TRBV28 and J usage is TRBJ1-3, with D possibly TRBD1 on 6 matching bases. V was pared by 8 bases and J by 0 bases, with 14 bases between. Looked up from germline, CDR1 is MDHEN and CDR2 is SYDVKM. The CDR3 extends over 15 amino acids. Drawing the rest from reference TRBV28 and TRBJ1-3, the complete variable domain is DVKVTQSSRYLVKRTGEKVFLECVQDMDHENMFWYRQDPGLGLRLIYFSYDVKMKEKGDIPEGYSVSREKKERFSLILESASTNQTSMYLCASREQGNSGNTIYFGEGSWLTVV.

V gene TRBV6-5 combines with J gene TRBJ2-3; TRBD2 is a possible D gene (6 bases). Germline V gene lookup returns CDR1 MNHEY and CDR2 SVGAGI. V was clipped by 8 bases and J by 1 base, with 16 bases between them. The CDR3 sequence is 15 residues long. CDR3 amino acids: CASRYMGGGTDTQYF. The CDR3 coding sequence is TGTGCCAGCCGATACATGGGGGGAGGCACAGATACGCAGTATTTT.

CDR3 sequence reads: CASSQDGTGVETQYF. The CDR3 coding sequence is TGTGCCAGCAGCCAAGATGGTACGGGAGTGGAGACCCAGTACTTC. V is TRBV3-1 (or the pseudogene TRBV3-2) and J is TRBJ2-5, with D perhaps matching TRBD2 (6 bases). Between the trimmed V and J ends, which lost 0 bases and 5 bases, there was a span of 13 bases. Germline CDR1 is LGHDT and CDR2 is YNNKEL (reference sequence). The CDR3 has 15 amino acids.

This chain uses TRBV4-2 with TRBJ2-1; 10 nucleotides match TRBD2. CDR1 and CDR2 from the germline V gene are LGHNA and YNFKEQ. V lost 3 bases and J lost 7; bases outside the gene matches: 12. This CDR3 has 17 residues. The CDR3 DNA reads TGTGCCAGCAGCCACACGGGACTAGCGAGAAGAGGGAATGAGCAGTTCTTC. Translated: CASSHTGLARRGNEQFF.